This TCR beta chain was identified in a study of blood T cell repertoires in COVID-19. The CDR3 extends over 14 amino acids. V dropped 4 bases and J dropped 1 base, with 8 bases sitting between them. Germline CDR1 SGHRS, CDR2 YFSETQ. The protocol was immunoSEQ multiplex PCR, while the TCRdb copy is restricted to in-frame clones and leaves out a portion. The table has about 190,000 clones, 70% to 80% seen once. To note about this clone: Other DNA sequences from this sample encode an identical CDR3 as well.

The rearrangement joins TRBV5-1 to TRBJ2-2; no clear D. The clonotype was recovered from a woman aged 50 to 65 with acute or convalescent COVID-19. Sequencing input: peripheral blood. The CDR3 DNA reads TGCGCCAGCAGCCCCGGTCAGAACACCGGGGAGCTGTTTTTT. As protein: CASSPGQNTGELFF.